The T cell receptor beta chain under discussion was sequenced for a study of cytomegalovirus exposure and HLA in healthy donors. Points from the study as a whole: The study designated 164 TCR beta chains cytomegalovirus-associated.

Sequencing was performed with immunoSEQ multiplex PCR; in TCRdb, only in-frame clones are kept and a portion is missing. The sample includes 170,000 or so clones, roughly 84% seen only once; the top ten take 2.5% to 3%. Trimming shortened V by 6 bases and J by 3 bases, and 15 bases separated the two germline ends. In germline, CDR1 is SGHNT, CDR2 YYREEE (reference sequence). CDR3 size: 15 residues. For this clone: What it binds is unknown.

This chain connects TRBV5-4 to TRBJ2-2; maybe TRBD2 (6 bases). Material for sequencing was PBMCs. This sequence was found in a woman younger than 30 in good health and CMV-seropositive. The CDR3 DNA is TGTGCCAGCACCATAAAGGGACTTTACACCGGGGAGCTGTTTTTT. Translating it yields CASTIKGLYTGELFF.